The 15 T cell receptor beta chains below all came from one sample that was sequenced in a study of low-dose radiotherapy and immunotherapy resistance in tumors. Gene-specific TRAV and TRBV primers were used for first-strand cDNA, covering alpha and beta chains. The PCR that amplified TCRs ran for approximately 20 cycles, relying on a constant-region primer and a V-primer adapter. TCRdb processed the reads anew with MiXCR; each CDR3 protein has one entry. Among more than 45,000 distinct CDR3 sequences, 25% were seen once, and the ten largest hold 5.7%. Indicated time point: before trial treatment. Material: PBMCs, obtained before treatment. The origin of the receptors is a male donor with prostate cancer.

The V and J genes are TRBV5-1 and TRBJ1-2; 7 bases agree with TRBD1. Looked up from germline, CDR1 is SGHRS and CDR2 is YFSETQ. V lost 5 bases to trimming and J lost 1 base; unmatched junction nucleotides: 11. The CDR3 spans 16 residues. CDR3 loop: CASRINPGTDNYGYTF. DNA of the CDR3: TGCGCCAGCAGAATTAACCCCGGGACAGATAACTATGGCTACACCTTC.

This clonotype was detected only a few times. The rearrangement joins TRBV23-1 to TRBJ1-4, with D hard to call. TRBV23-1 is filed as an ORF, its function uncertain. Deletions cut 1 base from V and 8 bases from J, with 11 bases between. There are 14 residues in the CDR3. The CDR3 DNA follows: TGCGCCAGCAGTCAATGGGCCGGGTTGGAAAAACTGTTTTTT. Translating gives CASSQWAGLEKLFF.

This clonotype was counted at least ten times. The chain recombines TRBV5-1 with TRBJ2-1, with 7 bases lining up with TRBD1. This CDR3 region has 16 residues. Trimming removed 1 base from V and 0 bases from J; junction bases left unmatched: 4. Germline loops: CDR1 SGHRS, CDR2 YFSETQ. DNA of the CDR3: TGCGCCAGCAGCTTGCAACAGGGGAGCTCCTACAATGAGCAGTTCTTC. Its translation: CASSLQQGSSYNEQFF.

Ten or more counts support this clonotype. The gene calls are TRBV12-3 or TRBV12-4 and TRBJ1-1; D is perhaps TRBD1 (5 bases). Between the trimmed V and J ends, which lost 8 bases and 8 bases, there was a span of 12 bases. CDR3 length: 11 amino acids. CDR3 coding DNA: TGTGCCAGCGGGGGGGGAAGGGAAGCTTTCTTT. It codes for CASGGGREAFF.

This clonotype came up many times. The CDR3 bases are TGTGCCAGCAGTGAAGCGTGGGGGGTCCAAGAGACCCAGTACTTC. Amino acid sequence: CASSEAWGVQETQYF. V and J are TRBV2 and TRBJ2-5, with D possibly TRBD2 on 6 matching bases. V was trimmed by 0 bases and J by 1 base, leaving 9 bases between them. The germline V gene encodes CDR1 SNHLY and CDR2 FYNNEI. The length of the CDR3 is 15 residues.

The CDR3 bases are TGTGCCAGCAGTCGACTTTATCAGCCCCAGCATTTT. Amino acids: CASSRLYQPQHF. This chain joins TRBV2 and TRBJ1-5; D not resolved. This CDR3 comprises 12 residues. V was clipped by 5 bases and J by 5 bases, with 7 bases between them. The germline CDR1 and CDR2 sequences are SNHLY and FYNNEI. The entire variable domain, with the rest obtained from reference TRBV2 and TRBJ1-5, is as follows: EPEVTQTPSHQVTQMGQEVILRCVPISNHLYFYWYRQILGQKVEFLVSFYNNEISEKSEIFDDQFSVERPDGSNFTLKIRSTKLEDSAMYFCASSRLYQPQHFGDGTRLSIL.

J is TRBJ2-1 and V is TRBV5-4; a weak D match, TRBD2 (5 bases). CDR1 SGHNT and CDR2 YYREEE come from the germline V gene (reference sequence). The germline V and J ends were trimmed by 4 bases and 10 bases, with 15 bases remaining between them. This CDR3 is built from 13 residues. This chain's CDR3 is CASSDPGLTEQFF. As DNA, the CDR3 is TGTGCCAGCAGCGATCCCGGACTCACCGAGCAGTTCTTC. The whole variable domain, filled in from reference TRBV5-4 and TRBJ2-1, reads ETGVTQSPTHLIKTRGQQVTLRCSSQSGHNTVSWYQQALGQGPQFIFQYYREEENGRGNFPPRFSGLQFPNYSSELNVNALELDDSALYLCASSDPGLTEQFFGPGTRLTVL.

This clonotype has ten or more counts. CDR3 sequence: CASSVAAGIQETQYF. For the CDR3, the DNA is TGTGCCAGCAGCGTGGCCGCGGGGATCCAAGAGACCCAGTACTTC. The rearrangement joins TRBV9 to TRBJ2-5; possibly TRBD2 for D (6 bases). CDR3 length: 15 amino acids. The germline gives CDR1 SGDLS, CDR2 YYNGEE. Trimming cost V 2 bases and J 1 base, with 12 bases left between them.

This clonotype was recorded many times. J is TRBJ2-1 and V is TRBV7-3; 12 bases agree with TRBD2. The germline CDR1 and CDR2 sequences are SGHTA and FQGTGA. This CDR3 spans 15 amino acids. V lost 4 bases and J lost 7; bases outside the gene matches: 5. CDR3 DNA sequence: TGTGCCAGCAGCTCAAGACTAGCGGGGGCTAATGAGCAGTTCTTC. This gives the protein CASSSRLAGANEQFF.

The table lists this clonotype with many counts. The chain couples TRBV4-1 to TRBJ2-7; no definite D call. CDR1 is MGHRA, CDR2 YSYEKL, per germline. V shed 0 bases and J shed 2 bases, with 8 bases lying between them. CDR3 length: 14 residues. This CDR3 is CASSQDSQTYEQYF. The CDR3 DNA reads as TGCGCCAGCAGCCAAGATTCACAGACCTACGAGCAGTACTTC.

This clonotype was observed many times. This chain uses TRBV2 with TRBJ1-5, with TRBD1 matching over 7 bases. The germline gives CDR1 SNHLY, CDR2 FYNNEI. This CDR3 has 15 residues. Trimming removed 4 bases from V and 2 bases from J; junction bases left unmatched: 5. Here the CDR3 reads CASSVTGVGNQPQHF. The DNA for the CDR3 is TGTGCCAGCAGTGTAACAGGGGTTGGCAATCAGCCCCAGCATTTT.

The table lists this clonotype with a few counts. This CDR3 reads CASSLRTGQETQYF. The CDR3 coding sequence is TGTGCCAGCAGTTTGCGGACAGGCCAAGAGACCCAGTACTTC. The chain carries TRBV28 and TRBJ2-5; 7 nucleotides line up with TRBD1. The CDR3 is 14 residues long. Trimming took 3 bases from V and 1 from J; bases not matched to a gene: 2. Per germline, CDR1 MDHEN and CDR2 SYDVKM.

The J gene is TRBJ1-5, the V gene TRBV29-1, with a tentative D call TRBD1 (5 bases). The CDR3 spans 15 residues. The germline gives CDR1 SQVTM, CDR2 ANQGSEA. Trimming took off 7 bases at V and 0 bases at J, with 16 bases between the two ends. In DNA, the CDR3 is TGCAGCGCCACCCGAGACAGATATAGCAATCAGCCCCAGCATTTT. Its translation is CSATRDRYSNQPQHF. Variable domain in full (rest from reference TRBV29-1 and TRBJ1-5): SAVISQKPSRDICQRGTSLTIQCQVDSQVTMMFWYRQQPGQSLTLIATANQGSEATYESGFVIDKFPISRPNLTFSTLTVSNMSPEDSSIYLCSATRDRYSNQPQHFGDGTRLSIL.

This chain uses TRBV5-4 with TRBJ2-1, with TRBD2 matching over 8 bases. V shed 0 bases, J shed 8 bases, and the junction held 16 bases outside the gene matches. Germline CDR1 SGHNT, CDR2 YYREEE (reference sequence). The CDR3 sequence is 18 residues long. The CDR3 DNA is TGTGCCAGCAGCTTGGCCGACCTCGGGAGGGCAATCACCGATGAGCAGTTCTTC. It yields the protein CASSLADLGRAITDEQFF.

Note on this clonotype: The DNA is left out, because the CDR3 cannot be placed on it with certainty; the CDR3 is given as TCRdb lists it. This chain links TRBV11-1 with TRBJ2-3; the D segment call TRBD1 is taken from the table without a DNA check. The CDR3 has 24 amino acids, counting both end residues. From germline, CDR1 is SGHAT and CDR2 FQDESV (reference sequence). This chain's CDR3 is CASSFDSSFYICSAWAGVTDTQYF.